This T cell receptor beta chain was recorded in a study of T cells in localized non-small cell lung cancer. The method was immunoSEQ multiplex PCR; TCRdb's version includes in-frame clones alone and lacks a portion of them. The table includes fewer than 100,000 clones, roughly 86% detected once. The CDR3 runs 14 residues. V lost 5 bases to trimming and J lost 6 bases; unmatched junction nucleotides: 7. Germline CDR1 is MNHEY and CDR2 is SVGAGI. This material consisted of peripheral blood, taken before any cancer treatment. This chain joins TRBV6-5 and TRBJ2-1; 7 positions agree with TRBD2. The TCR was taken from a man between 40 and 70 years old with stage I squamous cell lung carcinoma. CDR3 in amino acids: CASSTKTSPNEQFF. In DNA form, the CDR3 reads TGTGCCAGCAGTACAAAGACTAGCCCCAATGAGCAGTTCTTC.